One sample yielded the 16 T cell receptor beta chains listed below, sequenced in a study of T cell repertoires in cytomegalovirus infection. TCRdb fed the reads into MiXCR, producing one record per CDR3 protein. Among just over 300,000 distinct CDR3 sequences listed, 15% to 20% were seen once. The sample comprised PBMCs. The receptors shown here come from a human donor in good health (CMV status not recorded). Some clones in this sample may be carry-over from other donors' samples.

This clonotype appeared a few times. The chain has TRBV20-1 and TRBJ2-5, with TRBD1 matching over 7 bases. Germline-derived CDR1 and CDR2 are DFQATT and SNEGSKA (reference sequence). The CDR3 runs to 15 residues. The trim removed 1 base at V and 3 bases at J, leaving 8 bases unmatched. CDR3 DNA sequence: TGCAGTGCTAGAGGCCCTGGGACAGCGAAAGAGACCCAGTACTTC. It translates to CSARGPGTAKETQYF.

This clonotype came up a few times. The V gene is TRBV12-3 or TRBV12-4, the J gene TRBJ2-7; 7 bases are shared with TRBD2. The CDR3 spans 12 residues. The J segment lost 2 bases and the V segment lost 8 bases, leaving 3 bases of the junction unmatched. CDR3 coding DNA: TGTGCCAGCGCTAGCGGCCCCTACGAGCAGTACTTC. Protein sequence: CASASGPYEQYF.

The V and J genes are TRBV7-2 and TRBJ2-5; 7 nucleotides match TRBD2. Germline CDR1 and CDR2: SGHTA and FQGNSA. The V gene end was trimmed by 1 base and the J gene end by 6 bases; junction bases not matched to a gene: 5. CDR3 length: 14 residues. The CDR3 sequence: CASSLEGGVKTQYF. CDR3 DNA sequence: TGTGCCAGCAGCTTAGAGGGAGGGGTGAAGACCCAGTACTTC. Full variable domain (outside the CDR3, taken from reference TRBV7-2 and TRBJ2-5): GAGVSQSPSNKVTEKGKDVELRCDPISGHTALYWYRQSLGQGLEFLIYFQGNSAPDKSGLPSDRFSAERTGGSVSTLTIQRTQQEDSAVYLCASSLEGGVKTQYFGPGTRLLVL.

This clonotype was detected only a few times. The chain joins TRBV7-2 to TRBJ2-2, with 9 bases fitting TRBD1. CDR1 and CDR2 from the germline V gene are SGHTA and FQGNSA. The CDR3 is made up of 16 amino acids. J was trimmed by 9 bases and V by 3 bases; bases with no gene match: 11. CDR3 DNA: TGTGCCAGCAGCTTTGGTGGGACAGGGTTAGCCCGGGAGCTGTTTTTT. The encoded protein is CASSFGGTGLARELFF.

This clonotype was found many times. The chain employs TRBV7-6 and TRBJ2-5, with unresolved D. Germline CDR1 SGHVS, CDR2 FNYEAQ. V was trimmed by 0 bases and J by 5 bases, leaving 7 bases between them. The CDR3 length is 13 residues. In DNA, the CDR3 is TGTGCCAGCAGCTTAGCCCCCGGTGAGACCCAGTACTTC. Translation gives CASSLAPGETQYF.

This chain joins TRBV27 and TRBJ2-3, with 7 bases matching TRBD2. CDR1 MNHEY and CDR2 SMNVEV come from the germline V gene (reference sequence). J gave up 5 bases and V 8 bases, and 7 bases lay outside the gene matches. CDR3 length: 13 amino acids. The CDR3 coding sequence is TGTGCCAGCCTGAGACCGGGGGGAGATACGCAGTATTTT. Translation: CASLRPGGDTQYF.

The chain uses TRBV2 and TRBJ1-2; possibly TRBD1 for D (5 bases). This CDR3 region has 12 residues. Trimming pared 7 bases from V and 5 bases from J, leaving 11 bases between. Germline assignment: CDR1 SNHLY and CDR2 FYNNEI. In DNA form, the CDR3 reads TGTGCCAGCAAGGGGCGGGGATATGGCTACACCTTC. Translated, it gives CASKGRGYGYTF.

The chain is built from TRBV25-1 and TRBJ2-5, with D perhaps given as TRBD1 or TRBD2 (5 bases each). The CDR3 spans 13 residues. Germline values: CDR1 MGHDK, CDR2 SYGVNS. The germline V and J ends were trimmed by 3 bases and 5 bases, with 10 bases remaining between them. This chain's CDR3 is CASSDGAFETQYF. CDR3 in DNA: TGTGCCAGCAGTGACGGGGCGTTTGAGACCCAGTACTTC. Supplemented by reference TRBV25-1 and TRBJ2-5, the full variable domain reads EADIYQTPRYLVIGTGKKITLECSQTMGHDKMYWYQQDPGMELHLIHYSYGVNSTEKGDLSSESTVSRIRTEHFPLTLESARPSHTSQYLCASSDGAFETQYFGPGTRLLVL.

The V and J genes are TRBV10-3 and TRBJ1-1; tentatively, D is TRBD1 (5 bases). V lost 6 bases, J lost 1 base, and 15 bases lay in between. This CDR3 contains 15 residues. Germline V gives CDR1 ENHRY, CDR2 SYGVKD. This chain's CDR3 is CAIRNPSGENTEAFF. Here the CDR3 DNA reads TGTGCCATCAGAAACCCCTCGGGGGAGAACACTGAAGCTTTCTTT.

The rearrangement links TRBV28 to TRBJ2-7, with TRBD1 as a possible D gene (5 bases). The CDR3 loop spans 14 amino acids. V lost 5 bases to trimming and J lost 2 bases, with 13 bases between them. Germline loops: CDR1 MDHEN, CDR2 SYDVKM. The CDR3 nucleotides read TGTGCCAGCAGTCTCGACAGAGTACCCTACGAGCAGTACTTC. Protein: CASSLDRVPYEQYF.

This clonotype was observed many times. The chain has TRBV27 and TRBJ2-2; D gene unclear. This CDR3 region has 13 residues. The germline gives CDR1 MNHEY, CDR2 SMNVEV (reference sequence). V gave up 4 bases and J gave up 3 bases, with 6 bases separating them. The CDR3 sequence is CASSSQYTGELFF. Here the CDR3 DNA reads TGTGCCAGCAGTTCACAGTACACCGGGGAGCTGTTTTTT.

This clonotype was counted many times. The chain is built from TRBV12-3 or TRBV12-4 and TRBJ1-3; D unresolved. V lost 2 bases, J lost 2 bases, and 13 bases lay in between. The CDR3 sequence is 16 residues long. This chain's CDR3 is CASSLRHGRTGNTIYF. Written as DNA, the CDR3 is TGTGCCAGCAGTTTAAGACACGGCCGGACTGGAAACACCATATATTTT.

There are many counts of this clonotype. The junction differs from germline at one of its ends, possibly a read error. The rearrangement uses TRBV5-4 and TRBJ2-1; tentatively, D is TRBD2 (6 bases). The germline V gene encodes CDR1 SGHNT and CDR2 YYREEE (reference sequence). The CDR3 extends over 13 amino acids. For the CDR3, the DNA is TGTGCCAGCAGCTTGGTTGGGGGACTGGCCATGAATTTC. This encodes CASSLVGGLAMNF.

This clonotype was seen a few times. V is TRBV7-9 and J is TRBJ1-5, with 7 bases that match TRBD1. The germline V gene has CDR1 SEHNR and CDR2 FQNEAQ (reference sequence). The V gene end was trimmed by 3 bases and the J gene end by 6 bases; junction bases not matched to a gene: 14. The CDR3 sequence is 17 residues long. CDR3 in DNA: TGTGCCAGCAGCTTTAACTTAGGGCCAGACAGGGTTCAGCCCCAGCATTTT. Its protein is CASSFNLGPDRVQPQHF.

The V call is TRBV20-1, the J call TRBJ2-7; D is possibly TRBD1 (6 bases). The CDR3 totals 18 residues. V was shortened by 1 base and J by 6 bases, with 28 bases between the two germline ends. Germline-derived CDR1 and CDR2 are DFQATT and SNEGSKA (reference sequence). CDR3 amino acids: CSARVPGLIGGSRLEQYF. The CDR3 coding sequence is TGCAGTGCTAGAGTTCCGGGATTGATAGGGGGTAGCCGTCTCGAGCAGTACTTC.

This clonotype was seen a few times. The chain employs TRBV6-5 and TRBJ1-4, with D possibly TRBD1 on 5 matching bases. Trimming stripped 0 bases from V and 8 bases from J, with 16 bases between. The germline V gene has CDR1 MNHEY and CDR2 SVGAGI. The CDR3 spans 16 residues. CDR3 residues: CASSYSIGTVGEKLFF. In nucleotides, the CDR3 is TGTGCCAGCAGTTACTCGATAGGGACGGTGGGGGAAAAACTGTTTTTT.